The clone carrying this TCR beta chain was seen a few times. Looked up from germline, CDR1 is SEHNR and CDR2 is FQNEAQ (reference sequence). This CDR3 has 14 amino acids. V lost 5 bases to trimming and J lost 2 bases; unmatched junction nucleotides: 2. Isolated RNA was reverse transcribed in full, so expressed TCRB transcripts were sequenced. Approximately 3.5 million reads was the average for naive, central memory and regulatory T cell samples. Here immunoSEQ multiplex PCR was the method, and the copy in TCRdb shows in-frame clones only, minus some. The sample records 390,000 or so clones, approximately 15% being singletons. This sample was included in a study of beta chain features in type 1 diabetes. Overall study context: Examination covered under 120 million sorted cells spanning all samples.

Sequencing was done on a sample of naive CD4+ T cells from blood. This TCR was sampled from a man aged 30 to 39 in good health. The chain joins TRBV7-9 to TRBJ1-5; 8 bases are shared with TRBD1. The CDR3 protein is CASSVTGGNQPQHF. CDR3 nucleotide sequence: TGTGCCAGCAGCGTGACAGGGGGCAATCAGCCCCAGCATTTT.